Each of the 11 T cell receptor beta chains below was sequenced from the same sample in a study of T cells in Graves' hyperthyroidism and ophthalmopathy. Amplified TCR beta CDR3 regions came from RNA transcripts. When the TCR CDR3 underwent first-round RT-PCR, the HTBI primer set was used. In TCRdb, the multiplex PCR reads were re-called with MiXCR into one record per CDR3 protein. This table has roughly 660,000 distinct CDR3 sequences, roughly 17% appearing once. Sequences were obtained from blood. All receptors derive from a man aged 45-65 years with Graves' hyperthyroidism.

This clonotype was detected only a few times. The V gene is TRBV10-1, the J gene TRBJ2-7; D gene uncertain. The CDR3 is 12 amino acids. Germline values: CDR1 WNHNN, CDR2 SYGVQD (reference sequence). Between the trimmed V and J ends, which lost 8 bases and 6 bases, there was a span of 14 bases. The CDR3 nucleotides are TGCGCCAGCGGCGGTAATCCAGGCGAGCAGTACTTC. It is translated as CASGGNPGEQYF.

J is TRBJ2-7 and V is TRBV7-9; 9 nucleotides agree with TRBD1. V lost 6 bases to trimming and J lost 5 bases; unmatched junction nucleotides: 8. This CDR3 spans 14 amino acids. The germline V gene has CDR1 SEHNR and CDR2 FQNEAQ (reference sequence). The CDR3 region is CASRPGQGSNEQYF. In DNA, the CDR3 is TGTGCCAGCAGACCCGGACAGGGGTCTAACGAGCAGTACTTC. Together with reference TRBV7-9 and TRBJ2-7, the CDR3 gives the full variable domain: DTGVSQNPRHKITKRGQNVTFRCDPISEHNRLYWYRQTLGQGPEFLTYFQNEAQLEKSRLLSDRFSAERPKGSFSTLEIQRTEQGDSAMYLCASRPGQGSNEQYFGPGTRLTVT.

This clonotype came up a few times. This chain connects TRBV4-1 to TRBJ2-3, with D unresolved. V lost 0 bases, J lost 11 bases, and 15 bases lay in between. The CDR3 totals 14 residues. The V gene's germline CDR1 is MGHRA and CDR2 YSYEKL. CDR3 DNA: TGCGCCAGCAGCCAAGATCCATTGACTCATATGCAGTATTTT. Protein product: CASSQDPLTHMQYF.

This clonotype was observed many times. CDR3 DNA sequence: TGTGCCAGCAGCTTAGCAGGTCCCCGGAACAATGAGCAGTTCTTC. As protein: CASSLAGPRNNEQFF. This chain links TRBV11-2 with TRBJ2-1; no firm D call. Germline CDR1 reads SGHAT; CDR2 reads FQNNGV. V was cut by 1 base and J by 5 bases, with 12 bases left in between. CDR3 length equals 15 residues.

V is TRBV7-2 and J is TRBJ2-7, with a possible D match to TRBD2 (6 bases). The germline gives CDR1 SGHTA, CDR2 FQGNSA. This CDR3 is 16 amino acids long. V dropped 3 bases and J dropped 3 bases, with 18 bases sitting between them. The CDR3 is CASSFEGTSRVYEQYF. The CDR3 nucleotides read TGTGCCAGCAGCTTCGAAGGAACTAGCCGGGTCTACGAGCAGTACTTC.

A single count supports this clonotype. The rearrangement links TRBV5-5 to TRBJ1-4; a possible D gene is TRBD1 (5 bases). Germline V lookup: CDR1 SGHKS, CDR2 YYEKEE (reference sequence). The CDR3 covers 15 residues. The V and J ends lost 0 bases and 3 bases respectively, with 9 bases between them. For the CDR3, the DNA is TGTGCCAGCAGCTTGGAGACAGTCTCTAATGAAAAACTGTTTTTT. Protein product: CASSLETVSNEKLFF. The whole variable domain, filled in from reference TRBV5-5 and TRBJ1-4, reads DAGVTQSPTHLIKTRGQQVTLRCSPISGHKSVSWYQQVLGQGPQFIFQYYEKEERGRGNFPDRFSARQFPNYSSELNVNALLLGDSALYLCASSLETVSNEKLFFGSGTQLSVL.

In this sample, this clonotype turned up many times. CDR3 nucleotide sequence: TGTGCCAGCAGACCAAATAGCGGGAGAAGCACAGATACGCAGTATTTT. Its translation is CASRPNSGRSTDTQYF. The J gene is TRBJ2-3, the V gene TRBV7-9; 9 positions agree with TRBD2. CDR3 length: 16 amino acids. V lost 6 bases, J lost 0 bases, and 7 bases stayed unmatched. Germline CDR1 and CDR2: SEHNR and FQNEAQ (reference sequence).

This clonotype was counted many times. The rearrangement uses TRBV7-2 and TRBJ2-3; 7 bases align to TRBD2. Unmatched junction bases numbered 5, after V lost 2 bases and J lost 3 bases. CDR3 size: 15 residues. CDR1 SGHTA and CDR2 FQGNSA come from the germline V gene. The CDR3 nucleotides are TGTGCCAGCAGCTTATTAACGGGAGGTACAGATACGCAGTATTTT. It yields the protein CASSLLTGGTDTQYF.

The CDR3 spells CASSPLGSETQYF. CDR3 nucleotide sequence: TGTGCCAGCTCACCACTGGGTAGTGAGACCCAGTACTTC. The chain has TRBV18 and TRBJ2-5; D not certain. This CDR3 comprises 13 residues. CDR1 and CDR2 from the germline V gene are KGHSH and LQKENI. The V end was cut by 1 base, the J end by 5 bases, with 8 bases between.

This clonotype was detected only a few times. The chain recombines TRBV20-1 with TRBJ2-7; D is perhaps TRBD2 (5 bases). V shed 2 bases and J shed 1 base, with 12 bases lying between them. Germline values: CDR1 DFQATT, CDR2 SNEGSKA (reference sequence). This CDR3 has 14 residues. CDR3 sequence: CSARSITGSYEQYF. CDR3 bases: TGCAGTGCTAGATCTATTACGGGATCCTACGAGCAGTACTTC.

This clonotype has ten or more counts. The chain carries TRBV12-3 or TRBV12-4 and TRBJ2-7; no reliable D call. The V gene lost 3 bases and the J gene lost 5 bases, with 14 bases spanning the gap. The CDR3 has 14 residues. CDR3 protein: CASSLSARVNEQYF. As DNA, the CDR3 is TGTGCCAGCAGTTTGTCGGCCCGAGTTAACGAGCAGTACTTC.